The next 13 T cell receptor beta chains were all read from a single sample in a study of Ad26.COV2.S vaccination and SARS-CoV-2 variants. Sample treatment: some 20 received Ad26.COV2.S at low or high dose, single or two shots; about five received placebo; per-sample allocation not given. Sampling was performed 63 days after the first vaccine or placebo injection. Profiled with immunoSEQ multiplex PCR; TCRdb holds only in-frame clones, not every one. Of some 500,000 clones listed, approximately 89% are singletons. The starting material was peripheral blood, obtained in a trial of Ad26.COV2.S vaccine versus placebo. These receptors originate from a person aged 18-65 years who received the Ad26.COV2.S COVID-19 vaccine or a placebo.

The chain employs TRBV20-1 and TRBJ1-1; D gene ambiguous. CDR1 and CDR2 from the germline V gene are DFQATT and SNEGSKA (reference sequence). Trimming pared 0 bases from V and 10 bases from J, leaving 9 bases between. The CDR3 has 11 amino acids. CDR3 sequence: CSAREEPGAFF. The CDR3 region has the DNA TGCAGTGCTAGAGAGGAACCAGGAGCTTTCTTT.

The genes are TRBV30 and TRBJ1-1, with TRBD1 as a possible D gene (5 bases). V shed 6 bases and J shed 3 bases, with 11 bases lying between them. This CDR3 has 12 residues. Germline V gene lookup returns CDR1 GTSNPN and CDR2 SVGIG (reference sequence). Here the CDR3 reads CACQGPYTEAFF. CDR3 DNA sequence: TGTGCCTGTCAGGGACCCTACACTGAAGCTTTCTTT.

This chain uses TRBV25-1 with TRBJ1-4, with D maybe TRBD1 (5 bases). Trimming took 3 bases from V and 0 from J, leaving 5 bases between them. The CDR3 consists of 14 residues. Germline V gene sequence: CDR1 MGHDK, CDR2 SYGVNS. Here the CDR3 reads CASSETATNEKLFF. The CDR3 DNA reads TGTGCCAGCAGTGAGACAGCAACTAATGAAAAACTGTTTTTT.

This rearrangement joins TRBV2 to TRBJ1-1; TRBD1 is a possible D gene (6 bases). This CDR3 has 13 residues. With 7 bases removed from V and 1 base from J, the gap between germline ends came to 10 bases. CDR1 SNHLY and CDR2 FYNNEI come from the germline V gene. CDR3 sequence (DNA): TGTGCCAGCATGTGGGACACGAACACTGAAGCTTTCTTT. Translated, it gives CASMWDTNTEAFF. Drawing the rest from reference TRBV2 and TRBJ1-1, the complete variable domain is EPEVTQTPSHQVTQMGQEVILRCVPISNHLYFYWYRQILGQKVEFLVSFYNNEISEKSEIFDDQFSVERPDGSNFTLKIRSTKLEDSAMYFCASMWDTNTEAFFGQGTRLTVV.

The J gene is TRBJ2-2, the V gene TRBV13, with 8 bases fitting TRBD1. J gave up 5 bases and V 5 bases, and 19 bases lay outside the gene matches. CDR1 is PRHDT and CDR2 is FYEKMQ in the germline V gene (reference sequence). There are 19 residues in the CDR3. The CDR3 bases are TGTGCCAGCAGCCCGTACGGCCAGGGACAAACAGGGGGAACCGGGGAGCTGTTTTTT. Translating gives CASSPYGQGQTGGTGELFF.

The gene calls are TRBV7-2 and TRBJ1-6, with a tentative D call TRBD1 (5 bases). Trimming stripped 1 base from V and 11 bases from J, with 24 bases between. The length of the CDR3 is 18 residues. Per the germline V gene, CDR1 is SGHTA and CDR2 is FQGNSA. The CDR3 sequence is CASSLVGPTATLVTPLHF. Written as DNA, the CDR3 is TGTGCCAGCAGCTTAGTGGGACCGACCGCTACCTTAGTGACACCCCTCCACTTT.

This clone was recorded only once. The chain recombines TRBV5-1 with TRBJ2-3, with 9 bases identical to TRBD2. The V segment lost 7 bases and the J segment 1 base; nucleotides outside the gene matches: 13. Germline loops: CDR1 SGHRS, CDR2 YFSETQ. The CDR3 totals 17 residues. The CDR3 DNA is TGCGCCAGCGGGTCTCTAGCTGGCGGGGGGGGCACAGATACGCAGTATTTT. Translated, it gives CASGSLAGGGGTDTQYF.

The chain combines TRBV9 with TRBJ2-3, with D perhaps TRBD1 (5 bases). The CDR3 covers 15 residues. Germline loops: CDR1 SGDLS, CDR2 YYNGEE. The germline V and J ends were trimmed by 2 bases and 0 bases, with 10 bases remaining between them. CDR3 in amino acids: CASSVGKGSTDTQYF. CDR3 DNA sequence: TGTGCCAGCAGCGTCGGTAAGGGGAGCACAGATACGCAGTATTTT.

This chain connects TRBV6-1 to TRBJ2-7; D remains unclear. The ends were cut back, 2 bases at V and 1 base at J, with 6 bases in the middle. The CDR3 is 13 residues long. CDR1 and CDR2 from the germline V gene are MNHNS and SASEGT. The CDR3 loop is CASSESLSYEQYF. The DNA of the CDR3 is TGTGCCAGCAGTGAATCGCTGTCCTACGAGCAGTACTTC.

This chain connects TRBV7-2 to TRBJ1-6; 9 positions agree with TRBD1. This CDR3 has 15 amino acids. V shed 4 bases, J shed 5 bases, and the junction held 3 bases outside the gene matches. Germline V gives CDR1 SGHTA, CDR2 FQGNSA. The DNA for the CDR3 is TGTGCCAGCAGCTCCGGACAGGGGAATAATTCACCCCTCCACTTT. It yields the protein CASSSGQGNNSPLHF.

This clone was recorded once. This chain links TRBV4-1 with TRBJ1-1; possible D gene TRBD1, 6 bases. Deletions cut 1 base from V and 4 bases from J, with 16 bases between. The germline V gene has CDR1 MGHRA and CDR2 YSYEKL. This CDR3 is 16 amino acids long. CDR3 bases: TGCGCCAGCAGCCAAGTAGGGGGAGGGAATCCCACTGAAGCTTTCTTT. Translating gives CASSQVGGGNPTEAFF.

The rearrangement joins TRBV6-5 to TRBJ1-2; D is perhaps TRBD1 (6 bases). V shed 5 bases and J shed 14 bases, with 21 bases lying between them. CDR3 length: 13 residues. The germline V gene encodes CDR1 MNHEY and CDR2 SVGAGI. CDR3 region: CASSPVTGQIETF. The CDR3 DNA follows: TGTGCCAGCAGTCCAGTAACAGGGCAGATCGAGACCTTC.

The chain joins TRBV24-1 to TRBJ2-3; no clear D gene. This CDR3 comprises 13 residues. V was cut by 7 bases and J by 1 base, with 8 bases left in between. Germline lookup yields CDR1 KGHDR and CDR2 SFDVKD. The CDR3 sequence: CATRRGGTDTQYF. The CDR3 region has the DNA TGTGCCACCAGGAGAGGAGGCACAGATACGCAGTATTTT.